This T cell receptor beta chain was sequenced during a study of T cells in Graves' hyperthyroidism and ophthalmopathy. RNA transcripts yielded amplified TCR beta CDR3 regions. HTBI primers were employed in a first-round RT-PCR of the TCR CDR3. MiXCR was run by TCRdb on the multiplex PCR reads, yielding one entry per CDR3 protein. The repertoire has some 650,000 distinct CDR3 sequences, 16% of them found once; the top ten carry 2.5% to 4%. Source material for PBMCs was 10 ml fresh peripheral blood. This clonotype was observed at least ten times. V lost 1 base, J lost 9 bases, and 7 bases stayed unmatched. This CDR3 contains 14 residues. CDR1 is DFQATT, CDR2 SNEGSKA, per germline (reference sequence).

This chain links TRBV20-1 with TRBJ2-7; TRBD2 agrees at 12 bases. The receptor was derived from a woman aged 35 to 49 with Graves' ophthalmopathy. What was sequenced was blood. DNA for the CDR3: TGCAGTGCTAGAGGTGGGCTAGCGGGAGGGGGGCAGTACTTC. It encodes CSARGGLAGGGQYF.